One and the same sample provided the 32 T cell receptor beta chains below, sequenced in a study of low-dose radiotherapy and immunotherapy resistance in tumors. Primers used for first-strand cDNA, a TRAV- and TRBV-specific set, covered both alpha and beta chains. TCRs were put through 15 to 25 PCR cycles of amplification with Phusion. A constant-region primer and the V-primer adapter served as the primer pair. TCRdb used MiXCR to reprocess the reads, holding one entry per CDR3 protein. This table holds roughly 6,000 distinct CDR3 sequences, over 55% found once. The receptors shown here come from a human donor with advanced metastatic prostate, ovarian, gallbladder or colorectal cancer (not recorded which). This table probably holds off-target reads from a library built for another chain.

The rearrangement uses TRBV26 and TRBJ2-1; the table assigns TRBD2, which was not confirmed against the DNA. TRBV26 is a known pseudogene. The CDR3 runs to 15 residues. The CDR3 here is CASSPLVSSYNEQFF. In DNA form, the CDR3 reads TGTGCCAGCAGCCCTCTGGTGAGCTCCTACAATGAGCAGTTCTTC.

V usage is TRBV11-2 and J usage is TRBJ1-4; TRBD1 is a possible D gene (6 bases). The germline V gene has CDR1 SGHAT and CDR2 FQNNGV. The CDR3 is made up of 16 amino acids. V was shortened by 5 bases and J by 5 bases, with 18 bases between the two germline ends. CDR3 loop: CASSRLRQGRNEKLFF. The CDR3, as DNA: TGTGCCAGCAGCCGCCTTCGGCAGGGGAGAAATGAAAAACTGTTTTTT.

The J gene is TRBJ2-3, the V gene TRBV6-6, with TRBD1 as a possible D gene (5 bases). Germline CDR1 is MNHNY and CDR2 is SVGAGI (reference sequence). Trimming stripped 9 bases from V and 4 bases from J, with 17 bases between. The CDR3 sequence is 14 residues long. The CDR3 region has the DNA TGTGCCAGTTCCCGCAGGGCTTGGGCAGATACGCAGTATTTT. Translated: CASSRRAWADTQYF.

This clonotype came up once. The genes are TRBV27 and TRBJ1-2; weak D call: TRBD1 (6 bases). Trimming cost V 8 bases and J 0 bases, with 16 bases left between them. Germline-derived CDR1 and CDR2 are MNHEY and SMNVEV (reference sequence). This CDR3 is built from 15 residues. The chain's CDR3 is CASGRTDHTNYGYTF. Here the CDR3 DNA reads TGTGCCAGCGGACGGACAGACCATACTAACTATGGCTACACCTTC.

This clonotype was detected a few times. CDR3 in amino acids: CASSQPDGRGGRETQYF. The CDR3 nucleotides read TGCGCCAGCAGCCAACCCGACGGCAGGGGCGGAAGAGAGACCCAGTACTTC. The chain recombines TRBV4-1 with TRBJ2-5; tentative D call: TRBD1 (6 bases). The length of the CDR3 is 17 residues. V was trimmed by 2 bases and J by 4 bases, leaving 20 bases between them. Germline-derived CDR1 and CDR2 are MGHRA and YSYEKL.

V and J are TRBV9 and TRBJ1-1, with D unresolved. CDR1 is SGDLS and CDR2 is YYNGEE in the germline V gene. Trimming removed 3 bases from V and 5 bases from J, with 17 bases in between. CDR3 length: 15 residues. The CDR3 bases are TGTGCCAGCAGCGCAAGATCGGACCTAGGGACTGAAGCTTTCTTT. This translates into CASSARSDLGTEAFF.

Details on this clonotype: A junction end diverges from the germline sequence, so it may reflect a read error. In nucleotides, the CDR3 is TGTGCCAGCAGGGAAGGACAGGGCAATCAGCCCCAGCATTTT. This gives the protein CASREGQGNQPQHF. V and J are TRBV2 and TRBJ1-5, with 7 bases that match TRBD1. The germline V gene encodes CDR1 SNHLY and CDR2 FYNNEI. The CDR3 totals 14 residues.

The chain carries TRBV29-1 and TRBJ1-2; 7 bases are shared with TRBD1. Germline values: CDR1 SQVTM, CDR2 ANQGSEA. This CDR3 is 15 amino acids long. V lost 0 bases, J lost 8 bases, and 12 bases stayed unmatched. This CDR3 is CSVEEDRGPPEGYTF. CDR3 nucleotides: TGCAGCGTTGAAGAGGATAGGGGGCCTCCTGAAGGCTACACCTTC.

The chain joins TRBV5-1 to TRBJ2-3; D is unresolved. The V gene's germline CDR1 is SGHRS and CDR2 YFSETQ. Trimming took 2 bases from V and 6 from J, leaving 13 bases between them. The CDR3 is 14 amino acids. The CDR3 coding sequence is TGCGCCAGCAGCTTATTGTCCCACCGGGATACGCAGTATTTT. It is translated as CASSLLSHRDTQYF.

This chain connects TRBV19 to TRBJ2-3; tentatively, D is TRBD1 (6 bases). This CDR3 is 15 amino acids long. Germline-derived CDR1 and CDR2 are LNHDA and SQIVND (reference sequence). Trimming left V 1 base short and J 4 bases short, with 12 bases between. CDR3 bases: TGTGCCAGTAGTATAGCAGGGGCCGGCGCAGATACGCAGTATTTT. Translated, it gives CASSIAGAGADTQYF. The whole variable domain, filled in from reference TRBV19 and TRBJ2-3, reads DGGITQSPKYLFRKEGQNVTLSCEQNLNHDAMYWYRQDPGQGLRLIYYSQIVNDFQKGDIAEGYSVSREKKESFPLTVTSAQKNPTAFYLCASSIAGAGADTQYFGPGTRLTVL.

The V and J genes are TRBV7-2 and TRBJ1-1; no clear D gene. The CDR3 length is 13 residues. Germline V gene data show CDR1 as SGHTA and CDR2 as FQGNSA. Trimming stripped 5 bases from V and 0 bases from J, with 7 bases between. In DNA, the CDR3 is TGTGCCAGCAGCCTACGGATGAACACTGAAGCTTTCTTT. Its protein is CASSLRMNTEAFF.

The chain joins TRBV15 to TRBJ2-3; 8 bases fit TRBD2. The J segment lost 4 bases and the V segment lost 5 bases, leaving 8 bases of the junction unmatched. CDR3 length: 15 amino acids. Germline values: CDR1 LNHNV, CDR2 YYDKDF (reference sequence). The CDR3 DNA reads TGTGCCACCAGCGACCGTAGCGGGGAACCAGATACGCAGTATTTT. Residues: CATSDRSGEPDTQYF.

This chain uses TRBV14 with TRBJ2-5, with TRBD2 identical over 13 bases. The CDR3 contains 17 residues. Unmatched junction bases numbered 7, after V lost 5 bases and J lost 1 base. CDR1 SGHDN and CDR2 FVKESK come from the germline V gene. In nucleotides, the CDR3 is TGTGCCAGCAGCGCGAGGACTAGCGGGAGTCTCCAAGAGACCCAGTACTTC. Translating gives CASSARTSGSLQETQYF. The entire variable domain, with the rest obtained from reference TRBV14 and TRBJ2-5, is as follows: EAGVTQFPSHSVIEKGQTVTLRCDPISGHDNLYWYRRVMGKEIKFLLHFVKESKQDESGMPNNRFLAERTGGTYSTLKVQPAELEDSGVYFCASSARTSGSLQETQYFGPGTRLLVL.

This rearrangement joins TRBV20-1 to TRBJ2-3, with D tentatively TRBD2 (5 bases). Germline V gene lookup returns CDR1 DFQATT and CDR2 SNEGSKA (reference sequence). The length of the CDR3 is 13 residues. V lost 3 bases, J lost 4 bases, and 11 bases lay in between. The CDR3 sequence: CSASREVADTQYF. CDR3 nucleotide sequence: TGCAGTGCTAGCCGGGAAGTGGCAGATACGCAGTATTTT.

The chain is built from TRBV28 and TRBJ2-2, with D possibly matching TRBD1 (5 bases). This CDR3 has 13 residues. Germline CDR1 and CDR2: MDHEN and SYDVKM. V was shortened by 7 bases and J by 4 bases, with 10 bases between the two germline ends. CDR3 amino acids: CASNTQVTGELFF. CDR3 coding DNA: TGTGCCAGCAATACACAGGTCACCGGGGAGCTGTTTTTT. Full variable domain (missing parts from reference TRBV28 and TRBJ2-2): DVKVTQSSRYLVKRTGEKVFLECVQDMDHENMFWYRQDPGLGLRLIYFSYDVKMKEKGDIPEGYSVSREKKERFSLILESASTNQTSMYLCASNTQVTGELFFGEGSRLTVL.

This clonotype has just a few counts. The gene calls are TRBV10-2 and TRBJ2-1; TRBD2 aligns across 13 bases. Losses at the gene ends were 6 bases for V and 5 bases for J; bases not matched to a gene: 10. Germline V gene sequence: CDR1 WSHSY, CDR2 SAAADI. This CDR3 region has 17 residues. CDR3 nucleotide sequence: TGCGCCAGCAGCGGACAGCTGGGACTAGCGGGAAACAATGAGCAGTTCTTC. This translates into CASSGQLGLAGNNEQFF.

The chain recombines TRBV6-1 with TRBJ2-7; the D is unclear. The CDR3 consists of 13 residues. Trimming stripped 1 base from V and 6 bases from J, with 10 bases between. CDR1 is MNHNS and CDR2 is SASEGT in the germline V gene. This CDR3 reads CASSEVPRAEQYF. The CDR3 DNA sequence: TGTGCCAGCAGTGAAGTTCCCCGGGCCGAGCAGTACTTC.

The J gene is TRBJ2-2, the V gene TRBV10-3, with D maybe TRBD2 (6 bases). CDR3 length: 14 amino acids. The germline CDR1 and CDR2 sequences are ENHRY and SYGVKD. V was cut by 7 bases and J by 4 bases, with 13 bases left in between. CDR3 nucleotide sequence: TGTGCCATCAAGAGGGGACTTTCCACCGGGGAGCTGTTTTTT. This gives the protein CAIKRGLSTGELFF.

This clonotype is large. The chain couples TRBV11-2 to TRBJ2-3; D may match TRBD1 or TRBD2 (5 bases each). V was shortened by 3 bases and J by 2 bases, with 9 bases between the two germline ends. CDR1 SGHAT and CDR2 FQNNGV come from the germline V gene. CDR3 length: 14 amino acids. The CDR3 here is CASSLGRFTDTQYF. The CDR3 nucleotides are TGTGCCAGCAGCTTGGGACGGTTCACAGATACGCAGTATTTT. The full variable domain, in which reference TRBV11-2 and TRBJ2-3 provide the parts outside the CDR3, is EAGVAQSPRYKIIEKRQSVAFWCNPISGHATLYWYQQILGQGPKLLIQFQNNGVVDDSQLPKDRFSAERLKGVDSTLKIQPAKLEDSAVYLCASSLGRFTDTQYFGPGTRLTVL.

This clonotype was counted only a few times. The chain carries TRBV28 and TRBJ2-3; 9 nucleotides align to TRBD2. Trimming at V came to 2 bases and at J to 5 bases, leaving 5 bases not matched to a gene. CDR3 length: 15 amino acids. Per the germline V gene, CDR1 is MDHEN and CDR2 is SYDVKM. CDR3 region: CASSLRLTSGDTQYF. CDR3 nucleotide sequence: TGTGCCAGCAGTTTAAGGTTGACTAGCGGAGATACGCAGTATTTT.

The rearrangement uses TRBV28 and TRBJ1-1; possible D gene TRBD1, 5 bases. Germline loops: CDR1 MDHEN, CDR2 SYDVKM. The CDR3 is 13 residues long. Trimming removed 6 bases at V and 7 bases at J, with 15 bases between. The chain's CDR3 is CASSGQGSNEAFF. DNA of the CDR3: TGTGCCAGCAGCGGGCAGGGATCTAATGAAGCTTTCTTT. Based on the CDR3 plus reference TRBV28 and TRBJ1-1, the full variable domain is DVKVTQSSRYLVKRTGEKVFLECVQDMDHENMFWYRQDPGLGLRLIYFSYDVKMKEKGDIPEGYSVSREKKERFSLILESASTNQTSMYLCASSGQGSNEAFFGQGTRLTVV.

This clonotype has a single count. J is TRBJ2-2 and V is TRBV11-2; possible D gene TRBD2, 6 bases. The CDR3 covers 15 residues. V lost 1 base and J lost 7, with 13 bases in between. Germline loops: CDR1 SGHAT, CDR2 FQNNGV. CDR3 sequence: CASSLVASAGGELFF. DNA for the CDR3: TGTGCCAGCAGCTTAGTGGCTAGCGCTGGCGGGGAGCTGTTTTTT.

As DNA, the CDR3 is TGTGCCAGCAGCTTAGCGGGAGGGGTCGATGAGCAGTTCTTC. Amino acids: CASSLAGGVDEQFF. This chain connects TRBV11-2 to TRBJ2-1; 8 bases are a match to TRBD2. The junction had 4 bases not matched to a gene; V was cut back by 1 base and J by 8 bases. Germline V gene data show CDR1 as SGHAT and CDR2 as FQNNGV. This CDR3 is 14 amino acids long.

The V and J genes are TRBV5-4 and TRBJ2-3; a possible D gene is TRBD2 (5 bases). Germline CDR1 reads SGHNT; CDR2 reads YYREEE (reference sequence). Trimming shortened V by 1 base and J by 3 bases, and 6 bases separated the two germline ends. This CDR3 has 13 amino acids. This chain's CDR3 is CASSLPGTDTQYF. CDR3 coding DNA: TGTGCCAGCAGCTTGCCGGGGACAGATACGCAGTATTTT.

In its sample, this clonotype was seen a few times. The chain joins TRBV12-3 or TRBV12-4 to TRBJ1-2; a weak D match, TRBD1 (5 bases). V lost 3 bases and J lost 7, with 9 bases in between. The CDR3 is 12 amino acids. Here the CDR3 reads CASSFGAGGYTF. The CDR3 region has the DNA TGTGCCAGCAGTTTTGGGGCGGGTGGCTACACCTTC.

This clonotype was observed a handful of times. The chain joins TRBV30 to TRBJ2-7; D perhaps matches TRBD1 (5 bases). This CDR3 is 15 amino acids long. Germline CDR1 and CDR2: GTSNPN and SVGIG (reference sequence). V lost 1 base and J 3 bases, leaving 16 bases between the germline ends. CDR3 coding DNA: TGTGCCTGGAGTGGGGGCGTAGGATCCTTCTACGAGCAGTACTTC. Translation: CAWSGGVGSFYEQYF.

Regarding this clonotype: Compared with germline, one end of the junction differs, possibly owing to a read error. The V gene is TRBV6-5, the J gene TRBJ1-2; D not certain. Per the germline V gene, CDR1 is MNHEY and CDR2 is SVGAGI. The CDR3 sequence is 12 residues long. CDR3 coding DNA: TGTGCCAGCAGTAACTCTGGTACCGGCTACACCTTC. Amino acid sequence: CASSNSGTGYTF.

The CDR3 DNA is TGCGCCAGCAGCTTGGTTCAGAACTACGAGCAGTACTTC. This gives the protein CASSLVQNYEQYF. The chain uses TRBV5-1 and TRBJ2-7; D ambiguous. Germline V gene lookup returns CDR1 SGHRS and CDR2 YFSETQ. Trimming cost V 0 bases and J 3 bases, with 7 bases left between them. The CDR3 extends over 13 amino acids.

The V call is TRBV14, the J call TRBJ2-1; 9 bases are a match to TRBD2. CDR1 and CDR2 (germline): SGHDN, FVKESK. The CDR3 is 15 residues long. V lost 4 bases to trimming and J lost 6 bases; unmatched junction nucleotides: 7. CDR3 sequence reads: CASSRGGRATNEQFF. CDR3 DNA: TGTGCCAGCAGCCGTGGCGGGAGGGCCACCAATGAGCAGTTCTTC.

J is TRBJ1-6 and V is TRBV18; D not certain. The ends were cut back, 2 bases at V and 0 bases at J, with 11 bases in the middle. The CDR3 consists of 17 residues. Germline V gene data show CDR1 as KGHSH and CDR2 as LQKENI. This chain's CDR3 is CASSPAAGSSYNSPLHF. CDR3 sequence (DNA): TGTGCCAGCTCACCAGCAGCCGGGAGCTCCTATAATTCACCCCTCCACTTT.

The chain employs TRBV29-1 and TRBJ1-2; 7 nucleotides line up with TRBD1. The CDR3 covers 13 residues. Germline CDR1 and CDR2: SQVTM and ANQGSEA. Losses at the gene ends were 3 bases for V and 5 bases for J; bases not matched to a gene: 6. CDR3: CSVDRTGTYGYTF. Written as DNA, the CDR3 is TGCAGCGTTGACCGGACAGGAACATATGGCTACACCTTC.

The chain couples TRBV7-6 to TRBJ2-7, with TRBD2 matching over 8 bases. Germline lookup yields CDR1 SGHVS and CDR2 FNYEAQ. This CDR3 has 13 residues. V shed 8 bases, J shed 3 bases, and the junction held 6 bases outside the gene matches. Here the CDR3 DNA reads TGTGCCAGCGGGGCGGGAGGCATCTACGAGCAGTACTTC. Its translation is CASGAGGIYEQYF.